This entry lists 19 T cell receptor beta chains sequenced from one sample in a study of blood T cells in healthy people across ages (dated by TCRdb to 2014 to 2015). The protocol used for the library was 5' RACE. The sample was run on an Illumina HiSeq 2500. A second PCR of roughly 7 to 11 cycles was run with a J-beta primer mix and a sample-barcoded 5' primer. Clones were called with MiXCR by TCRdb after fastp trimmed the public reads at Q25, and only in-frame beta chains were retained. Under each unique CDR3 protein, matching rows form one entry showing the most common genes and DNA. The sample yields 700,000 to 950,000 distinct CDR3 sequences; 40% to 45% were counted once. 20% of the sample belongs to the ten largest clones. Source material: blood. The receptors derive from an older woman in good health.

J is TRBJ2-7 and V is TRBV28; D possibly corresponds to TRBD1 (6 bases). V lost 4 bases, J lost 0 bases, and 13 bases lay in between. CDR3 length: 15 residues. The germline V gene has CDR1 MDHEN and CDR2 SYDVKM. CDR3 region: CASSYNRAPSYEQYF. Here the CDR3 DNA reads TGTGCCAGCAGTTATAACAGGGCTCCCTCCTACGAGCAGTACTTC.

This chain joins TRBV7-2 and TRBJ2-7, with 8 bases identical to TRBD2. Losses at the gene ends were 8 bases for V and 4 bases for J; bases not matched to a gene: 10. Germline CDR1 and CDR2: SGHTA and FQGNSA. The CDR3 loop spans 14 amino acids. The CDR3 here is CASQRGREVYEQYF. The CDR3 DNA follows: TGTGCCAGCCAGAGAGGGCGGGAGGTATACGAGCAGTACTTC.

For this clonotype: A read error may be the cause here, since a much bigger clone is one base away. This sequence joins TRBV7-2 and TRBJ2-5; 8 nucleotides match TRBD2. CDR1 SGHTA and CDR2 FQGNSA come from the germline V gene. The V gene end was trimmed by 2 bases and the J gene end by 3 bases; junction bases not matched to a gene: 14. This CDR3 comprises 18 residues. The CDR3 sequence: CASSLPGLVWMLKETQYF. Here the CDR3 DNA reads TGTGCCAGCAGCTTACCGGGACTAGTATGGATGTTGAAAGAGACCCAGTACTTC. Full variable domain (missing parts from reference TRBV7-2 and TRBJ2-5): GAGVSQSPSNKVTEKGKDVELRCDPISGHTALYWYRQSLGQGLEFLIYFQGNSAPDKSGLPSDRFSAERTGGSVSTLTIQRTQQEDSAVYLCASSLPGLVWMLKETQYFGPGTRLLVL.

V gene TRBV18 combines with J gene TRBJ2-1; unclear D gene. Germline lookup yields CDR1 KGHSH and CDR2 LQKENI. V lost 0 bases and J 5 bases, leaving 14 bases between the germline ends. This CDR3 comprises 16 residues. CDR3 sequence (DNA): TGTGCCAGCTCACCACCCGGGTTTTCGGCAGACAATGAGCAGTTCTTC. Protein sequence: CASSPPGFSADNEQFF.

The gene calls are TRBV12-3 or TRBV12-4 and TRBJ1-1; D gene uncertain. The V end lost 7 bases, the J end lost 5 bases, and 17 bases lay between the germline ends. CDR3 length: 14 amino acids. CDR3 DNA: TGTGCCAGCACTGTTCGGGAACACGGGACTGAAGCTTTCTTT. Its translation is CASTVREHGTEAFF.

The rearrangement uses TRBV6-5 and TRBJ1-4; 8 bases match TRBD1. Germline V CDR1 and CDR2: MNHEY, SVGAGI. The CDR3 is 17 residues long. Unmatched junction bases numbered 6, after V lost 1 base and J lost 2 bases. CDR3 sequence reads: CASSYYGQGRTNEKLFF. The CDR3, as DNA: TGTGCCAGCAGTTACTACGGACAGGGTCGGACTAATGAAAAACTGTTTTTT.

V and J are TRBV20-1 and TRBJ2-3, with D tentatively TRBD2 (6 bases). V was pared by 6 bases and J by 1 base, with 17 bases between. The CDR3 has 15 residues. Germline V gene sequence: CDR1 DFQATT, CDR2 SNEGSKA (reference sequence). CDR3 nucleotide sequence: TGCAGTGCCAGAAGGTCGGGGGTAGGCACAGATACGCAGTATTTT. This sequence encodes CSARRSGVGTDTQYF.

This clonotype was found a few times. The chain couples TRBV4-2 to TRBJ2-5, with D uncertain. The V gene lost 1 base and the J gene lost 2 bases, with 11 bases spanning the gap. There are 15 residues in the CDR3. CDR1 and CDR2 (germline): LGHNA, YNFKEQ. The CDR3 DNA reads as TGTGCCAGCAGCCAAGGGATGCATCGACAAGAGACCCAGTACTTC. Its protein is CASSQGMHRQETQYF.

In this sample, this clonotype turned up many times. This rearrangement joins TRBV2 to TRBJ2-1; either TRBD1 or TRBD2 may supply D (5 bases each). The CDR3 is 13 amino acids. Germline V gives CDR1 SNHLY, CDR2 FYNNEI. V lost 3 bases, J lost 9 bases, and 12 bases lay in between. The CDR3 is CASSDVGTGEQFF. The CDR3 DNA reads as TGTGCCAGCAGTGACGTGGGGACGGGTGAGCAGTTCTTC.

The CDR3 loop is CSARTLDSLNTGELFF. The CDR3 nucleotides are TGCAGTGCTAGAACGTTGGACAGTTTGAACACCGGGGAGCTGTTTTTT. This rearrangement joins TRBV20-1 to TRBJ2-2; perhaps TRBD1 as D (6 bases). Germline values: CDR1 DFQATT, CDR2 SNEGSKA (reference sequence). This CDR3 has 16 residues. V was pared by 2 bases and J by 1 base, with 14 bases between.

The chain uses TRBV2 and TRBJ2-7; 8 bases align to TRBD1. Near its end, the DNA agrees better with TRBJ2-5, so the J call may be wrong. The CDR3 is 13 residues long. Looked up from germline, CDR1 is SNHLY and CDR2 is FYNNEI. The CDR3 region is CAISRTGRETQYF. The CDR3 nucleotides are TGTGCCATCAGCCGGACAGGGCGAGAGACCCAGTACTTC.

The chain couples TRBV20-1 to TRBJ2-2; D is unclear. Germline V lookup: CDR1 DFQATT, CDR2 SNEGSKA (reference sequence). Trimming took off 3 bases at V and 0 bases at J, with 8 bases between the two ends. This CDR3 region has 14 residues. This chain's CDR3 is CSASGLANTGELFF. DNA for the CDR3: TGCAGTGCTAGCGGGCTAGCGAACACCGGGGAGCTGTTTTTT.

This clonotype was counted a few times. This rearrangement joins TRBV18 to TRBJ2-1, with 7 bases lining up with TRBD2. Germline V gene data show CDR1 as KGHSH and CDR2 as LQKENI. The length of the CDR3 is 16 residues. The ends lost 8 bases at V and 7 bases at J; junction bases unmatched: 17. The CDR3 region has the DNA TGTGCCAGCACTACAACGGGAGGAAGAGAGGGGAATGAGCAGTTCTTC. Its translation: CASTTTGGREGNEQFF.

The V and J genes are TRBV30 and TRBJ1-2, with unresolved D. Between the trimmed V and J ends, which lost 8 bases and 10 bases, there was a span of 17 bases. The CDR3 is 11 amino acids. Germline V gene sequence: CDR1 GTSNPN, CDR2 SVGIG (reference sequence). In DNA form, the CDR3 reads TGTGCCGCCGAGACGGTCATTGTCTACACCTTC. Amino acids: CAAETVIVYTF.

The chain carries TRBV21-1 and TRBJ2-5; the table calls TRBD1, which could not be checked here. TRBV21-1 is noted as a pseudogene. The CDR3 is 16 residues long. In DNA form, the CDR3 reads TGTGCCAGCAGCGCTTACAGGGGGAGCTCCTACATTGAGCAGTACTTC. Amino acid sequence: CASSAYRGSSYIEQYF.

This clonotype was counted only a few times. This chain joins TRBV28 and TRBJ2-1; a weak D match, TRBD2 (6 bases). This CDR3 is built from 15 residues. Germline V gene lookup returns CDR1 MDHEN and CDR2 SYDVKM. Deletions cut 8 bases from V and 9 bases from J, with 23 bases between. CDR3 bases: TGTGCCAGCGGACTTAGCGGTCCCGGGGCCATTGAGCAGTTCTTC. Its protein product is CASGLSGPGAIEQFF.

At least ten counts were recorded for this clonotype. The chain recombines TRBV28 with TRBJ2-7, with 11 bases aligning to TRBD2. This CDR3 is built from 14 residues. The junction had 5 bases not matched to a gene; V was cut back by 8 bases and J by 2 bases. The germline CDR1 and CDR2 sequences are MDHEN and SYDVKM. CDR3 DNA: TGTGCCAGCGTTTCGGGACTAGCGGCCTACGAGCAGTACTTC. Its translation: CASVSGLAAYEQYF.

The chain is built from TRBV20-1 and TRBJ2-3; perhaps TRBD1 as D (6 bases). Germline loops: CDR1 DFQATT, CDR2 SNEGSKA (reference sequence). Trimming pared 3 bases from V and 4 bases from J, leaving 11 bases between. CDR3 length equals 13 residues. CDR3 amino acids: CSASAGVPDTQYF. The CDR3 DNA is TGCAGTGCTAGTGCAGGGGTTCCAGATACGCAGTATTTT.

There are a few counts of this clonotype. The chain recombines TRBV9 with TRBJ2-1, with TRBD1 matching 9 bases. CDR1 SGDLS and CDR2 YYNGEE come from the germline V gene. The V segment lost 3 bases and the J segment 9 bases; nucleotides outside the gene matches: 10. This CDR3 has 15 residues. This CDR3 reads CASSAGDRALGEQFF. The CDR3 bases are TGTGCCAGCAGCGCGGGGGACAGGGCCCTCGGTGAGCAGTTCTTC.